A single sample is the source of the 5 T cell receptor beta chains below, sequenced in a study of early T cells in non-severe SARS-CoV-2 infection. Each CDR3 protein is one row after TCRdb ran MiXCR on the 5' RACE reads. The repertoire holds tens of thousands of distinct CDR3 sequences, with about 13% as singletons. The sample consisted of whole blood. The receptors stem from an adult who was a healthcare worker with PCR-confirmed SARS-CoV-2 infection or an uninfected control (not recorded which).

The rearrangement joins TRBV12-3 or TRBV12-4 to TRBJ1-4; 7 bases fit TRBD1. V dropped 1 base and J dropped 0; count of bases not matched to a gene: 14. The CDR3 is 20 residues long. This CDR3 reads CASSLGDSDIVPATNEKLFF. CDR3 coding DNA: TGTGCCAGCAGTTTAGGGGACAGCGATATCGTCCCCGCAACTAATGAAAAACTGTTTTTT.

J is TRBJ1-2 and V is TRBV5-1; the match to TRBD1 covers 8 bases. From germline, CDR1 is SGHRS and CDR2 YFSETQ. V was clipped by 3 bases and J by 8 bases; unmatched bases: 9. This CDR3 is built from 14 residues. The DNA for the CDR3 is TGCGCCAGCAGCTCGACAGGGGCGCCATTCGGCTACACCTTC. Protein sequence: CASSSTGAPFGYTF.

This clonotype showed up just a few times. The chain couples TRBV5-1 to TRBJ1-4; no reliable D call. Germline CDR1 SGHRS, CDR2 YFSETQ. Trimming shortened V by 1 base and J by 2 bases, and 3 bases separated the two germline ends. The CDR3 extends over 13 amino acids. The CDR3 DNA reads TGCGCCAGCAGCTTGTGGACTAATGAAAAACTGTTTTTT. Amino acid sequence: CASSLWTNEKLFF.

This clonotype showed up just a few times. The CDR3 region is CASSTGLADIETQYF. In nucleotides, the CDR3 is TGCGCCAGCAGCACGGGACTAGCGGATATCGAGACCCAGTACTTC. The genes are TRBV5-1 and TRBJ2-5, with 11 bases fitting TRBD2. Germline assignment: CDR1 SGHRS and CDR2 YFSETQ. The CDR3 runs 15 residues. The V segment lost 4 bases and the J segment 5 bases; nucleotides outside the gene matches: 7.

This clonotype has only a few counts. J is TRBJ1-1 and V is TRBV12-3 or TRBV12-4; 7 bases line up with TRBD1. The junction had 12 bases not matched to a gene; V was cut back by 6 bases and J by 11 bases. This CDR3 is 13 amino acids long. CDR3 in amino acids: CASSPGGPSWAFF. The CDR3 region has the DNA TGTGCCAGCAGCCCAGGGGGGCCTTCCTGGGCTTTCTTT.